One and the same sample provided the 32 T cell receptor beta chains below, sequenced in a study of cytomegalovirus exposure and HLA in healthy donors. PCR primers comprised 60 Vbeta and 13 Jbeta primers. Generated by immunoSEQ multiplex PCR, the TCRdb table keeps only in-frame clones and is missing some. Seen here are 160,000 or so clones, around four fifths observed once, and the top ten hold 1.3%. The sequencing input was PBMCs. These receptor sequences come from a man under 40 in good health and CMV-seronegative.

This clone was seen only a few times. The V and J genes are TRBV4-1 and TRBJ1-2, with unresolved D. From germline, CDR1 is MGHRA and CDR2 YSYEKL. The CDR3 covers 12 residues. Trimming removed 0 bases at V and 4 bases at J, with 3 bases between. The CDR3 DNA follows: TGCGCCAGCAGCCAAGACAGCTATGGCTACACCTTC. Its protein product is CASSQDSYGYTF.

This chain links TRBV6-1 with TRBJ2-1; tentatively, D is TRBD1 (6 bases). The CDR3 totals 14 residues. From germline, CDR1 is MNHNS and CDR2 SASEGT. V was trimmed by 5 bases and J by 7 bases, leaving 15 bases between them. CDR3 nucleotides: TGTGCCAGCAGTACAGACAGGCCCTGGAATGAGCAGTTCTTC. Translation: CASSTDRPWNEQFF.

This clone was detected only a few times. The J gene is TRBJ2-7, the V gene TRBV6-6; TRBD1 matches at 7 bases. The CDR3 has 14 residues. The V segment lost 10 bases and the J segment 0 bases; nucleotides outside the gene matches: 9. CDR1 and CDR2 from the germline V gene are MNHNY and SVGAGI (reference sequence). Written as DNA, the CDR3 is TGTGCCATTGAACAACAGGGGAGCTCCTACGAGCAGTACTTC. Residues: CAIEQQGSSYEQYF.

The J gene is TRBJ2-5, the V gene TRBV28, with TRBD1 matching over 7 bases. The CDR3 runs to 14 residues. The V segment lost 2 bases and the J segment 4 bases; nucleotides outside the gene matches: 4. Germline V lookup: CDR1 MDHEN, CDR2 SYDVKM. This CDR3 is CASSLGTARETQYF. CDR3 bases: TGTGCCAGCAGTTTAGGGACAGCCCGAGAGACCCAGTACTTC.

The rearrangement joins TRBV11-2 to TRBJ1-4; perhaps TRBD1 as D (5 bases). Germline loops: CDR1 SGHAT, CDR2 FQNNGV. The CDR3 is 15 amino acids. V was trimmed by 5 bases and J by 7 bases, leaving 17 bases between them. CDR3 DNA: TGTGCCAGCAGCCCCTGGTGGGGGGTAGGTGAAAAACTGTTTTTT. Translation gives CASSPWWGVGEKLFF.

The CDR3 reads CASTTGTGNSPLHF. CDR3 DNA sequence: TGTGCCAGCACCACAGGGACCGGGAATTCACCCCTCCACTTT. The gene calls are TRBV21-1 and TRBJ1-6; TRBD1 was called by the table and not checked on the DNA. TRBV21-1 is a listed pseudogene. The CDR3 spans 14 residues.

This chain links TRBV5-1 with TRBJ1-1, with a tentative D call TRBD1 (6 bases). Germline loops: CDR1 SGHRS, CDR2 YFSETQ. With 5 bases removed from V and 2 bases from J, the gap between germline ends came to 19 bases. The length of the CDR3 is 16 residues. As DNA, the CDR3 is TGCGCCAGCAGGACGCTCAAGGGGGAGCCTAACACTGAAGCTTTCTTT. Translation gives CASRTLKGEPNTEAFF.

The chain joins TRBV5-1 to TRBJ2-7, with 7 bases matching TRBD1. Germline assignment: CDR1 SGHRS and CDR2 YFSETQ. The CDR3 contains 15 residues. V was clipped by 6 bases and J by 6 bases; unmatched bases: 15. CDR3 bases: TGCGCCAGCACTGCCGACAGGGTGCTTTTGGCCGAGCAGTACTTC. It yields the protein CASTADRVLLAEQYF.

This chain connects TRBV9 to TRBJ2-7; 12 bases map to TRBD1. After removal of 0 bases from V and 7 bases from J, the junction contained 5 bases not matched to a gene. This CDR3 is built from 15 residues. CDR1 SGDLS and CDR2 YYNGEE come from the germline V gene. For the CDR3, the DNA is TGTGCCAGCAGCGTAGCGGGACAGGGGGCCAGTGAGCAGTACTTC. This encodes CASSVAGQGASEQYF. The full variable domain, rest sourced from reference TRBV9 and TRBJ2-7, is DSGVTQTPKHLITATGQRVTLRCSPRSGDLSVYWYQQSLDQGLQFLIQYYNGEERAKGNILERFSAQQFPDLHSELNLSSLELGDSALYFCASSVAGQGASEQYFGPGTRLTVT.

This clone was recorded only once. The chain combines TRBV2 with TRBJ2-7; TRBD1 is a possible D gene (6 bases). Between the trimmed V and J ends, which lost 6 bases and 1 base, there was a span of 19 bases. Per the germline V gene, CDR1 is SNHLY and CDR2 is FYNNEI. This CDR3 contains 16 residues. This chain's CDR3 is CASRVMTGPQSYEQYF. DNA for the CDR3: TGTGCCAGCAGAGTAATGACAGGCCCACAATCCTACGAGCAGTACTTC.

This chain connects TRBV25-1 to TRBJ1-2; D possibly corresponds to TRBD1 (6 bases). The CDR3 is made up of 13 amino acids. Germline CDR1 reads MGHDK; CDR2 reads SYGVNS. The germline V and J ends were trimmed by 2 bases and 9 bases, with 13 bases remaining between them. CDR3 loop: CASSERGFSRYTF. CDR3 in DNA: TGTGCCAGCAGTGAAAGGGGGTTTTCGCGCTACACCTTC.

The table lists this clone with a few counts. In DNA form, the CDR3 reads TGTGCCAGCAGTTCAGGACACGAGCTCGAGCAGTACTTC. This codes for CASSSGHELEQYF. J is TRBJ2-7 and V is TRBV6-1, with a tentative D call TRBD1 (5 bases). The CDR3 covers 13 residues. From germline, CDR1 is MNHNS and CDR2 SASEGT. V lost 5 bases to trimming and J lost 6 bases, with 14 bases between them.

This clone was observed a few times. The chain employs TRBV2 and TRBJ2-4; 16 nucleotides line up with TRBD2. CDR1 SNHLY and CDR2 FYNNEI come from the germline V gene. The CDR3 runs 16 residues. V shed 4 bases and J 8 bases; nucleotides not matched to a gene: 5. The CDR3: CASSVGLAGGQHIQYF. Written as DNA, the CDR3 is TGTGCCAGCAGTGTGGGACTAGCGGGGGGGCAGCACATTCAGTACTTC.

The chain has TRBV27 and TRBJ2-3, with 10 positions matching TRBD2. The CDR3 runs to 15 residues. Germline V gene data show CDR1 as MNHEY and CDR2 as SMNVEV (reference sequence). Unmatched junction bases numbered 9, after V lost 7 bases and J lost 5 bases. CDR3 amino acids: CASTFERGGRDTQYF. CDR3 bases: TGTGCCAGCACTTTCGAGCGGGGGGGCCGAGATACGCAGTATTTT.

A remark on this clone: The same CDR3 arises from other DNA sequences in this sample as well. CDR3 nucleotide sequence: TGTGCCAGCAGCTTGTTATCCGGGGAGCTGTTTTTT. Protein: CASSLLSGELFF. This chain uses TRBV7-2 with TRBJ2-2; the D is unclear. Germline V gene data show CDR1 as SGHTA and CDR2 as FQGNSA. V lost 3 bases and J lost 6, with 5 bases in between. The CDR3 contains 12 residues.

The chain combines TRBV11-2 with TRBJ2-4, with 7 bases that match TRBD1. The CDR3 covers 14 residues. Germline V gene sequence: CDR1 SGHAT, CDR2 FQNNGV. Trimming removed 2 bases from V and 6 bases from J; junction bases left unmatched: 4. The CDR3 DNA reads TGTGCCAGCAGCTTATTGGGACAGCTAAACATTCAGTACTTC. This encodes CASSLLGQLNIQYF.

To note about this clone: This CDR3 is also generated by other DNA sequences in the sample. The chain joins TRBV5-1 to TRBJ2-5; D gene ambiguous. CDR1 and CDR2 (germline): SGHRS, YFSETQ. This CDR3 comprises 12 residues. With 0 bases removed from V and 2 bases from J, the gap between germline ends came to 2 bases. CDR3 sequence reads: CASSLAQETQYF. The CDR3 DNA reads as TGCGCCAGCAGCTTGGCACAAGAGACCCAGTACTTC.

The chain carries TRBV11-3 and TRBJ2-1; 9 bases map to TRBD2. This CDR3 comprises 18 residues. V gave up 0 bases and J gave up 8 bases; unmatched junction bases: 14. Germline loops: CDR1 SGHNT, CDR2 YENEEA. CDR3 sequence: CASSLDDRSAGGPYEQFF. The CDR3 region has the DNA TGTGCCAGCAGCTTAGATGATCGGTCAGCGGGGGGTCCCTATGAGCAGTTCTTC.

This clone turned up a few times. The chain joins TRBV30 to TRBJ2-5, with D unclear. This CDR3 has 15 amino acids. The V gene's germline CDR1 is GTSNPN and CDR2 SVGIG (reference sequence). V was cut by 0 bases and J by 0 bases, with 11 bases left in between. The CDR3 sequence: CAWSVLSVYQETQYF. CDR3 DNA: TGTGCCTGGAGTGTACTAAGTGTATACCAAGAGACCCAGTACTTC. The whole variable domain, filled in from reference TRBV30 and TRBJ2-5, reads SQTIHQWPATLVQPVGSPLSLECTVEGTSNPNLYWYRQAAGRGLQLLFYSVGIGQISSEVPQNLSASRPQDRQFILSSKKLLLSDSGFYLCAWSVLSVYQETQYFGPGTRLLVL.

V usage is TRBV5-4 and J usage is TRBJ2-5; 7 nucleotides match TRBD2. CDR3 size: 15 residues. Germline V CDR1 and CDR2: SGHNT, YYREEE (reference sequence). V was clipped by 2 bases and J by 4 bases; unmatched bases: 8. The CDR3 coding sequence is TGTGCCAGCAGCTTCGACCCGGGGGGAGGAGAGACCCAGTACTTC. It specifies CASSFDPGGGETQYF.

The V call is TRBV2, the J call TRBJ2-5, with TRBD2 identical over 13 bases. This CDR3 has 14 residues. V shed 5 bases and J 5 bases; nucleotides not matched to a gene: 2. The V gene's germline CDR1 is SNHLY and CDR2 FYNNEI. CDR3 in amino acids: CASSTSGRGETQYF. The CDR3 DNA is TGTGCCAGCAGTACTAGCGGGAGGGGGGAGACCCAGTACTTC.

CDR3 in DNA: TGTGCCAGTACCCAGGATGGGACTAGCGGGGAGCAGTTCTTC. Encoded protein: CASTQDGTSGEQFF. The chain has TRBV19 and TRBJ2-1; TRBD2 matches at 12 bases. This CDR3 has 14 residues. The trim removed 7 bases at V and 10 bases at J, leaving 8 bases unmatched. Per germline, CDR1 LNHDA and CDR2 SQIVND (reference sequence).

The V and J genes are TRBV27 and TRBJ1-1; TRBD1 might be the D (5 bases). Trimming stripped 8 bases from V and 4 bases from J, with 17 bases between. This CDR3 has 14 amino acids. The germline V gene has CDR1 MNHEY and CDR2 SMNVEV (reference sequence). Here the CDR3 reads CASQRDGGSTEAFF. The CDR3 DNA follows: TGTGCCAGCCAACGCGACGGGGGGAGCACTGAAGCTTTCTTT.

The V call is TRBV28, the J call TRBJ2-5; D gene uncertain. Germline-derived CDR1 and CDR2 are MDHEN and SYDVKM. The V end lost 5 bases, the J end lost 5 bases, and 6 bases lay between the germline ends. The CDR3 runs 11 residues. The CDR3 nucleotides are TGTGCCAGCAGTCCCCATGAGACCCAGTACTTC. Encoded protein: CASSPHETQYF. Filled out from reference TRBV28 and TRBJ2-5, the complete variable domain reads DVKVTQSSRYLVKRTGEKVFLECVQDMDHENMFWYRQDPGLGLRLIYFSYDVKMKEKGDIPEGYSVSREKKERFSLILESASTNQTSMYLCASSPHETQYFGPGTRLLVL.

This sequence joins TRBV6-6 and TRBJ2-3; 7 bases map to TRBD2. The CDR3 extends over 13 amino acids. CDR1 is MNHNY, CDR2 SVGAGI, per germline (reference sequence). V shed 6 bases and J 3 bases; nucleotides not matched to a gene: 3. This chain's CDR3 is CASRGLVTDTQYF. For the CDR3, the DNA is TGTGCCAGCAGAGGACTAGTGACAGATACGCAGTATTTT.

The rearrangement uses TRBV28 and TRBJ1-5; possible D gene TRBD1, 5 bases. CDR1 is MDHEN, CDR2 SYDVKM, per germline. The CDR3 consists of 14 residues. Between the trimmed V and J ends, which lost 2 bases and 7 bases, there was a span of 12 bases. The CDR3 loop reads CASSLRQGGQPQHF. In DNA form, the CDR3 reads TGTGCCAGCAGTTTAAGGCAGGGTGGACAGCCCCAGCATTTT. Together with reference TRBV28 and TRBJ1-5, the CDR3 gives the full variable domain: DVKVTQSSRYLVKRTGEKVFLECVQDMDHENMFWYRQDPGLGLRLIYFSYDVKMKEKGDIPEGYSVSREKKERFSLILESASTNQTSMYLCASSLRQGGQPQHFGDGTRLSIL.

The V call is TRBV7-3, the J call TRBJ1-2, with 9 bases identical to TRBD1. V dropped 4 bases and J dropped 7; count of bases not matched to a gene: 7. The germline V gene encodes CDR1 SGHTA and CDR2 FQGTGA. The CDR3 loop spans 14 amino acids. The CDR3 is CASSSSQGAGGYTF. The DNA for the CDR3 is TGTGCCAGCAGCTCCTCACAGGGGGCAGGTGGCTACACCTTC.

The genes are TRBV4-1 and TRBJ1-4; D is unclear. The CDR3 is made up of 17 amino acids. CDR1 is MGHRA, CDR2 YSYEKL, per germline. V was pared by 4 bases and J by 7 bases, with 22 bases between. Here the CDR3 DNA reads TGCGCCAGCAGCCGATCCCGGGTCAGAGAGGATTTTGAAAAACTGTTTTTT. Translating gives CASSRSRVREDFEKLFF.

The J gene is TRBJ2-7, the V gene TRBV7-9; D is possibly TRBD1 (6 bases). V was clipped by 5 bases and J by 2 bases, with 19 bases between them. The germline CDR1 and CDR2 sequences are SEHNR and FQNEAQ (reference sequence). CDR3 length: 16 amino acids. The CDR3 nucleotides read TGTGCCAGCAGCCAATGGACAGACCGGAATCCCTACGAGCAGTACTTC. As protein: CASSQWTDRNPYEQYF.

The genes are TRBV30 and TRBJ2-7, with 7 bases fitting TRBD2. The CDR3 contains 14 residues. Germline V CDR1 and CDR2: GTSNPN, SVGIG (reference sequence). The V segment lost 7 bases and the J segment 5 bases; nucleotides outside the gene matches: 14. Written as DNA, the CDR3 is TGTGCCTCCGCTGGCGGGAGTCTCTGGGACGAGCAGTACTTC. Protein: CASAGGSLWDEQYF.

This chain connects TRBV12-5 to TRBJ2-7; the match to TRBD1 covers 7 bases. J lost 7 bases, V lost 4 bases, and 16 bases had no gene match. Germline V gene lookup returns CDR1 LGHNT and CDR2 FRNRAP. The CDR3 is 16 residues long. Written as DNA, the CDR3 is TGTGCTAGTGGTTCCGAGGGACAGCTGATTATGGGGGAGCAGTACTTC. It codes for CASGSEGQLIMGEQYF.

The chain is built from TRBV27 and TRBJ2-5; 8 bases are a match to TRBD2. Germline CDR1 MNHEY, CDR2 SMNVEV (reference sequence). The CDR3 length is 14 residues. V was pared by 6 bases and J by 5 bases, with 8 bases of the junction left unmatched. The DNA of the CDR3 is TGTGCCAGCAGGGCCTATAGCGGGATCGAGACCCAGTACTTC. This gives the protein CASRAYSGIETQYF.